A selection of T cell receptor beta chains follows, all from one sample in a study of T cell responses to AZD1222 COVID-19 vaccine. Clones were read by immunoSEQ multiplex PCR, and TCRdb kept only the in-frame ones, dropping some. Among around 150,000 clones listed, about 92% were seen once. The specimen comprised peripheral blood, sampled 28 days after the second AZD1222 dose. Receptor source: an adult who received the AZD1222 COVID-19 vaccine. Both conserved end residues are part of each CDR3. A D gene is named only where the DNA matches it firmly. The size field is filled for only some rows; it gives once, few, many or a size class.

>TRBV18|-|17|-|TRBJ1-1
TGTGCCAGCTCACCGGGTCTGAGGGGAATCAGGAACACTGAAGCTTTCTTT
CASSPGLRGIRNTEAFF
>TRBV18|-|14|TRBD1|TRBJ1-5
TGTGCCAGCTCACCTATGGACAGGACTGGGCCCCAGCATTTT
CASSPMDRTGPQHF
>TRBV4-2|once|15|-|TRBJ2-7
TGTGCCAGCAGCCAAGATAGGGGTGTGGGCTACGAGCAGTACTTC
CASSQDRGVGYEQYF
>TRBV2|-|16|-|TRBJ2-1
TGTGCCAGCAGTGAACAGGGTCGAGGGTCCTACAATGAGCAGTTCTTC
CASSEQGRGSYNEQFF
>TRBV2|-|13|-|TRBJ1-6
TGTGCCAGCAACTCAGGGTATAATTCACCCCTCCACTTT
CASNSGYNSPLHF
>TRBV18|-|17|TRBD2|TRBJ2-7
TGTGCCAGCTCACAAACCTTTATAGCGGGAGTCGCATACGAGCAGTACTTC
CASSQTFIAGVAYEQYF
>TRBV24-1|-|12|-|TRBJ1-1
TGTGCCAGATATGGGAGGGGCACTGAAGCTTTCTTT
CARYGRGTEAFF
>TRBV6-5|-|14|TRBD1|TRBJ1-4
TGTGCCAGTCAAACAGGGGAGGTAAATGAAAAACTGTTTTTT
CASQTGEVNEKLFF
>TRBV7-2|-|13|TRBD1|TRBJ1-2
TGTGCCAGCAGTTCGACAGGGATGAGGGGCTACACCTTC
CASSSTGMRGYTF
>TRBV25-1|-|16|-|TRBJ2-1
TGTGCCAGCAGTGATGCGGGGACAGAGTTCGTAAATGAGCAGTTCTTC
CASSDAGTEFVNEQFF
>TRBV6-5|-|14|-|TRBJ2-7
TGTGCCAGCAGTTATCAGGGAGTAACGGGGGAGCAGTACTTC
CASSYQGVTGEQYF
>TRBV6-5|-|13|TRBD2|TRBJ2-7
TGTGCCAGCTGGGGGGGTAGCTCCTACGAGCAGTACTTC
CASWGGSSYEQYF
>TRBV12-3/TRBV12-4|-|13|-|TRBJ2-1
TGTGCCAGCAGAGGGGGGGGCTACAATGAGCAGTTCTTC
CASRGGGYNEQFF
>TRBV5-4|-|15|TRBD1|TRBJ2-7
TGTGCCAGCAGCTTTGGTGGGACAGGGTCCCACGAGCAGTACTTC
CASSFGGTGSHEQYF
>TRBV6-2/TRBV6-3|-|17|TRBD1|TRBJ1-1
TGTGCCAGCAGTTATTTTCGGAGGGGGCGCGGAAACACTGAAGCTTTCTTT
CASSYFRRGRGNTEAFF
>TRBV7-9|-|17|TRBD1|TRBJ1-4
TGTGCCAGCACCACCCCGACAGGGGCCGAGACGAATGAAAAACTGTTTTTT
CASTTPTGAETNEKLFF
>TRBV6-5|-|14|-|TRBJ2-7
TGTGCCAGCAGGGCCCATCGGGGCACCTACGAGCAGTACTTC
CASRAHRGTYEQYF
>TRBV19|-|13|TRBD2|TRBJ2-1
TGTGCCACCAGGCCAGCGGGGACGAATGAGCAGTTCTTC
CATRPAGTNEQFF
>TRBV19|-|18|-|TRBJ2-6
TGTGCCAGTAGTATCCTCCCAGGGAGTTCCTCTGGGGCCAACGTCCTGACTTTC
CASSILPGSSSGANVLTF
>TRBV6-2/TRBV6-3|-|14|-|TRBJ1-2
TGTGCCAGCAGTTCGTCAGGCGTTCGGTATGGCTACACCTTC
CASSSSGVRYGYTF
>TRBV2|-|14|-|TRBJ1-3
TGTGCCAGCAGTTATCAACCGGGGAGAAACACCATATATTTT
CASSYQPGRNTIYF
>TRBV12-3/TRBV12-4|-|13|-|TRBJ1-5
TGTGCCAGCAGTGGACAGAGCAATCAGCCCCAGCATTTT
CASSGQSNQPQHF
>TRBV18|-|13|TRBD1|TRBJ1-2
TGTGCCAGCTCGCGGGAACAGGGGTATGGCTACACCTTC
CASSREQGYGYTF
>TRBV3-1/TRBV3-2|-|13|-|TRBJ2-5
TGTGCCAGCAGCCAAGTGGGCGCCCAGACCCAGTACTTC
CASSQVGAQTQYF
>TRBV6-2/TRBV6-3|-|11|-|TRBJ1-2
TGTGCCAGCAGTTCTGATGGGGGCTACACCTTC
CASSSDGGYTF
>TRBV5-8|-|16|TRBD2|TRBJ2-2
TGTGCCAGCTTTTCCCGTGGAGCGGGAGTTCCCGGGGAGCTGTTTTTT
CASFSRGAGVPGELFF
>TRBV28|-|13|-|TRBJ1-2
TGTGCCAGCAGTCTTGGACCGCCAAAGGCCTACACCTTC
CASSLGPPKAYTF
>TRBV30|-|11|-|TRBJ1-5
TGTGCCTGGGGCCACAATCAGCCCCAGCATTTT
CAWGHNQPQHF
>TRBV5-5|-|14|-|TRBJ1-2
TGTGCCAGCAGCTTGGGGTCAGGGGATGGCGGCTACACCTTC
CASSLGSGDGGYTF
>TRBV6-4|-|16|TRBD2|TRBJ2-2
TGTGCCAGCAGTGATTGGACTAGCCCGAACACCGGGGAGCTGTTTTTT
CASSDWTSPNTGELFF
>TRBV10-1|once|14|TRBD1|TRBJ2-5
TGCGCGCCAGCAGAGACAGGGGTGGGGGAGACCCAGTACTTC
CAPAETGVGETQYF
>TRBV7-2|-|15|TRBD2|TRBJ2-7
TGTGCCAGCAGCTCGGGTGGAGCGGGAAAACACGAGCAGTACTTC
CASSSGGAGKHEQYF
>TRBV6-5|-|10|-|TRBJ1-2
TGTGCCAGCACTTTGAATGGCTACACCTTC
CASTLNGYTF
>TRBV7-3|-|16|TRBD1|TRBJ1-2
TGTGCCAGCAGCCCGTTTAAGGGTACAGGGGGCTATGGCTACACCTTC
CASSPFKGTGGYGYTF
>TRBV28|-|15|-|TRBJ2-2
TGTGCCAGCAGTTTAGCTACGGTGCGAAAAGGGGAGCTGTTTTTT
CASSLATVRKGELFF
>TRBV21-1|-|19|-|TRBJ2-7
TGTGCCAGCAGCAACCTTTCCGACCTACCGGGACTAGCGGATTACGAGCAGTACTTC
CASSNLSDLPGLADYEQYF
>TRBV5-1|-|14|-|TRBJ2-7
TGCGCCAGCAGCTTGGCCGTGACAGGACGGGAGCAGTACTTC
CASSLAVTGREQYF
>TRBV7-9|-|16|TRBD2|TRBJ2-1
TGTGCCAGCAGCCCGTCGACTAGCGGATCCTACAATGAGCAGTTCTTC
CASSPSTSGSYNEQFF
>TRBV4-1|-|15|-|TRBJ2-3
TGCGCCAGCAGCCAAGCCCAGACAGGTCTGGATACGCAGTATTTT
CASSQAQTGLDTQYF
>TRBV19|once|17|-|TRBJ1-3
TGTGCCAGTAGACTAACTCCATTAATGGGCTCTGGAAACACCATATATTTT
CASRLTPLMGSGNTIYF
>TRBV3-1/TRBV3-2|-|15|-|TRBJ2-1
TGTGCCAGCAGCCAAGTGGAACTAGCTCGCAATGAGCAGTTCTTC
CASSQVELARNEQFF
>TRBV28|-|12|-|TRBJ1-2
TGTGCCAGCAGCAAGGTCTCCTATGGCTACACCTTC
CASSKVSYGYTF
>TRBV9|-|14|-|TRBJ1-3
TGTGCCAGCAGCGACCCCGCTCCTGGAAACACCATATATTTT
CASSDPAPGNTIYF
>TRBV7-3|-|18|TRBD2|TRBJ2-3
TGTGCCAGCAGCCAATTCGGGACTAGCGGGAGGTTGGCAGATACGCAGTATTTT
CASSQFGTSGRLADTQYF
>TRBV27|-|14|-|TRBJ2-5
TGTGCCAGCAGTTTTAACGGGGTCCGAGAGACCCAGTACTTC
CASSFNGVRETQYF
>TRBV12-3/TRBV12-4|-|12|-|TRBJ2-7
TGTGCCAGCAGTTTACTCGGGGTCGAGCAGTACTTC
CASSLLGVEQYF
>TRBV6-5|-|15|TRBD1|TRBJ1-5
TGTGCCAGCAGTCCCTCCGGACAGGTCAATCAGCCCCAGCATTTT
CASSPSGQVNQPQHF
>TRBV7-2|-|13|-|TRBJ1-2
TGTGCCAGCAGCTTATTCAGGGAAGGTGGCTACACCTTC
CASSLFREGGYTF
>TRBV7-9|-|15|TRBD2|TRBJ2-7
TGTGCCAGCAGCTTAGTGCTAGCGGGGTCCTACGAGCAGTACTTC
CASSLVLAGSYEQYF
>TRBV3-1/TRBV3-2|-|17|TRBD1|TRBJ1-1
TGTGCCAGCAGCCAAAACTGGGACAGGGGGCGTTTCGCTGAAGCTTTCTTT
CASSQNWDRGRFAEAFF
>TRBV18|once|16|TRBD1|TRBJ2-5
TGTGCCAGCTCACCCACCGGGACAGGGGGCCGAGAGACCCAGTACTTC
CASSPTGTGGRETQYF
>TRBV6-5|-|15|-|TRBJ1-2
TGTGCCAGCAGTTACTCAGGCAGGGGTCACTATGGCTACACCTTC
CASSYSGRGHYGYTF
>TRBV5-1|-|15|-|TRBJ2-2
TGCGCCAGCAGCTTTGGTGGCAGGGACACCGGGGAGCTGTTTTTT
CASSFGGRDTGELFF
>TRBV5-1|-|17|TRBD1|TRBJ1-2
TGCGCCAGCAGCTTGGAAGGTGGAAGGACAGGAAACTATGGCTACACCTTC
CASSLEGGRTGNYGYTF
>TRBV18|-|16|-|TRBJ2-1
TGTGCCAGCTCACAATCTAGCCACCCACCCTACAATGAGCAGTTCTTC
CASSQSSHPPYNEQFF
>TRBV30|once|11|-|TRBJ2-5
TGTGCCTGGAGTGTTGATTCCATCCCGGACTTC
CAWSVDSIPDF